This entry concerns a single T cell receptor (beta chain). The entry originates in a study of technical replicates of blood from a few donors. Clones were read by immunoSEQ multiplex PCR, and TCRdb kept only the in-frame ones, dropping some. This table holds under 80,000 clones, 94% found once. The origin of this receptor is a human donor in good health. Sequences were obtained from T cells isolated from PBMCs.

CDR3 residues: CASSSTYQETQYF. The CDR3 DNA reads as TGCGCCAGCAGCTCTACCTACCAAGAGACCCAGTACTTC. The chain is built from TRBV5-1 and TRBJ2-5, with D unresolved. Germline lookup yields CDR1 SGHRS and CDR2 YFSETQ. V was clipped by 3 bases and J by 0 bases, with 6 bases between them. This CDR3 contains 13 residues.